Shown below are 21 T cell receptor beta chains from a single sample sequenced in a study of cytomegalovirus exposure and HLA in healthy donors. Use of 60 Vbeta and 13 Jbeta primers characterized the PCR. Clones were sequenced by immunoSEQ multiplex PCR, and TCRdb holds only the in-frame ones, with some missing. Of approximately 170,000 clones listed, around 81% are singletons. What was sequenced was PBMCs. The receptors derive from a man in his forties in good health and CMV-seronegative.

This clone was found once. V and J are TRBV7-3 and TRBJ2-3, with TRBD2 identical over 9 bases. V gave up 5 bases and J gave up 0 bases; unmatched junction bases: 6. The germline V gene has CDR1 SGHTA and CDR2 FQGTGA. The CDR3 is 16 amino acids. CDR3 protein: CASSPTAGGSTDTQYF. The CDR3 DNA sequence: TGTGCCAGCAGCCCCACCGCGGGGGGGAGCACAGATACGCAGTATTTT.

J is TRBJ2-1 and V is TRBV7-9; 8 bases align to TRBD2. CDR3 size: 15 residues. Unmatched junction bases numbered 3, after V lost 4 bases and J lost 1 base. CDR1 and CDR2 (germline): SEHNR, FQNEAQ (reference sequence). The chain's CDR3 is CASSSTSGSYNEQFF. The CDR3 bases are TGTGCCAGCAGCTCAACTAGCGGATCCTACAATGAGCAGTTCTTC.

Regarding this clone: At one end the junction does not follow the germline gene, possibly because of a read error. The DNA of the CDR3 is TGTTCCAGCAGCTTAGAAGCGTTGGACAGTCAAGAGACCCAGTACTTC. It translates to CSSSLEALDSQETQYF. J is TRBJ2-5 and V is TRBV7-9; tentatively, D is TRBD1 (6 bases). The CDR3 loop spans 16 amino acids. In germline, CDR1 is SEHNR, CDR2 FQNEAQ (reference sequence).

The chain couples TRBV21-1 to TRBJ2-5; the table assigns TRBD2, which was not confirmed against the DNA. TRBV21-1 is an annotated pseudogene. This CDR3 region has 14 residues. The DNA of the CDR3 is TGTGCCAGCATACTAGAGACTCGACAAGAGACCCAGTACTTC. Translating it yields CASILETRQETQYF.

With regard to this clone: Different DNA sequences within this sample yield the same CDR3. This chain links TRBV27 with TRBJ1-5, with 8 bases lining up with TRBD1. This CDR3 is built from 14 residues. Germline V gives CDR1 MNHEY, CDR2 SMNVEV (reference sequence). The trim removed 4 bases at V and 1 base at J, leaving 0 bases unmatched. The DNA of the CDR3 is TGTGCCAGCAGTTACAGGGGGAGCAATCAGCCCCAGCATTTT. Translating gives CASSYRGSNQPQHF.

The chain links TRBV30 to TRBJ1-4; possible D gene TRBD1, 6 bases. The CDR3 totals 17 residues. CDR1 and CDR2 (germline): GTSNPN, SVGIG (reference sequence). With 2 bases removed from V and 5 bases from J, the gap between germline ends came to 21 bases. The chain's CDR3 is CAWSPTGLFPLNEKLFF. In DNA, the CDR3 is TGTGCCTGGAGTCCGACAGGACTCTTTCCTCTAAATGAAAAACTGTTTTTT. Using reference TRBV30 and TRBJ1-4 for the parts outside the CDR3, the full variable domain is SQTIHQWPATLVQPVGSPLSLECTVEGTSNPNLYWYRQAAGRGLQLLFYSVGIGQISSEVPQNLSASRPQDRQFILSSKKLLLSDSGFYLCAWSPTGLFPLNEKLFFGSGTQLSVL.

V usage is TRBV2 and J usage is TRBJ1-1; 9 bases agree with TRBD1. Germline CDR1 is SNHLY and CDR2 is FYNNEI. V lost 6 bases to trimming and J lost 5 bases; unmatched junction nucleotides: 7. The CDR3 has 14 residues. DNA of the CDR3: TGTGCCAGCAGCCCCGACAGGGGGGGGACTGAAGCTTTCTTT. It translates to CASSPDRGGTEAFF.

The rearrangement uses TRBV27 and TRBJ2-1; D is uncertain. V lost 0 bases and J lost 1, with 4 bases in between. This CDR3 is built from 14 residues. CDR1 is MNHEY and CDR2 is SMNVEV in the germline V gene (reference sequence). The CDR3 loop reads CASSLSGSYNEQFF. The CDR3 DNA sequence: TGTGCCAGCAGTTTATCCGGTTCCTACAATGAGCAGTTCTTC.

The rearrangement links TRBV5-1 to TRBJ2-3; 7 positions match TRBD2. Trimming took 5 bases from V and 3 from J; bases not matched to a gene: 3. This CDR3 contains 13 residues. Germline V gene sequence: CDR1 SGHRS, CDR2 YFSETQ. CDR3 DNA sequence: TGCGCCAGCAGGAATAGCGGGACAGATACGCAGTATTTT. Translation: CASRNSGTDTQYF.

V usage is TRBV7-8 and J usage is TRBJ2-7, with 8 bases that match TRBD2. The trim removed 2 bases at V and 4 bases at J, leaving 4 bases unmatched. The V gene's germline CDR1 is SGHVS and CDR2 FQNEAQ. The CDR3 is 14 residues long. CDR3: CASSLFASGYEQYF. The CDR3 bases are TGTGCCAGCAGCTTATTTGCTAGCGGGTACGAGCAGTACTTC.

In nucleotides, the CDR3 is TGTGCCAGCAGCCCCGGGGGGGGACGATGGGGCGAAAAACTGTTTTTT. It encodes CASSPGGGRWGEKLFF. V and J are TRBV9 and TRBJ1-4, with D perhaps matching TRBD1 (5 bases). V shed 4 bases and J shed 8 bases, with 21 bases lying between them. This CDR3 comprises 16 residues. CDR1 and CDR2 from the germline V gene are SGDLS and YYNGEE.

By sample share, this clone is medium-sized (0.01 to 0.1%). The chain is built from TRBV11-3 and TRBJ1-5; 7 bases fit TRBD1. Germline CDR1 is SGHNT and CDR2 is YENEEA. CDR3 length equals 17 residues. With 1 base clipped from V and 4 bases from J, the junction kept 10 bases outside the gene matches. CDR3 in DNA: TGTGCCAGCAGCTTAGTCCAGGCAGGGGGACAAAATCAGCCCCAGCATTTT. The encoded protein is CASSLVQAGGQNQPQHF. Combining the CDR3 with reference TRBV11-3 and TRBJ1-5 gives the whole variable domain EAGVVQSPRYKIIEKKQPVAFWCNPISGHNTLYWYLQNLGQGPELLIRYENEEAVDDSQLPKDRFSAERLKGVDSTLKIQPAELGDSAVYLCASSLVQAGGQNQPQHFGDGTRLSIL.

V usage is TRBV5-1 and J usage is TRBJ2-1, with 12 bases identical to TRBD2. The CDR3 has 15 residues. J was trimmed by 4 bases and V by 4 bases; bases with no gene match: 3. Germline V lookup: CDR1 SGHRS, CDR2 YFSETQ. Written as DNA, the CDR3 is TGCGCCAGCAGCGAGGGACTAGCGGGTTACAATGAGCAGTTCTTC. This translates into CASSEGLAGYNEQFF.

This sequence joins TRBV19 and TRBJ1-4, with a tentative D call TRBD1 (6 bases). V shed 6 bases and J shed 7 bases, with 12 bases lying between them. This CDR3 comprises 13 residues. Germline V lookup: CDR1 LNHDA, CDR2 SQIVND (reference sequence). The CDR3 region has the DNA TGTGCCAGTAGCCAACAGGGAAGTGAAAAACTGTTTTTT. Translating gives CASSQQGSEKLFF.

J is TRBJ1-2 and V is TRBV6-5; 7 positions match TRBD1. The CDR3 totals 15 residues. The V and J ends lost 3 bases and 5 bases, in that order; junction bases with no gene match: 9. Germline CDR1 MNHEY, CDR2 SVGAGI. The CDR3 region has the DNA TGTGCCAGCAGTTATGGGGACAGCCTATTTTATGGCTACACCTTC. This translates into CASSYGDSLFYGYTF.

This clone has a single count. The chain couples TRBV30 to TRBJ1-3; the D gene is possibly TRBD1 (5 bases). V was pared by 8 bases and J by 1 base, with 15 bases between. The CDR3 is made up of 14 amino acids. From germline, CDR1 is GTSNPN and CDR2 SVGIG (reference sequence). CDR3 in amino acids: CAGAPPGSGNTIYF. In DNA, the CDR3 is TGTGCCGGAGCCCCACCAGGGTCTGGAAACACCATATATTTT.

The rearrangement joins TRBV2 to TRBJ2-6; possible D gene TRBD1, 6 bases. This CDR3 is built from 14 residues. Germline CDR1 SNHLY, CDR2 FYNNEI. V was trimmed by 4 bases and J by 2 bases, leaving 6 bases between them. CDR3 sequence: CASSGTAGANVLTF. CDR3 nucleotide sequence: TGTGCCAGCAGTGGGACAGCTGGGGCCAACGTCCTGACTTTC. Together with reference TRBV2 and TRBJ2-6, the CDR3 gives the full variable domain: EPEVTQTPSHQVTQMGQEVILRCVPISNHLYFYWYRQILGQKVEFLVSFYNNEISEKSEIFDDQFSVERPDGSNFTLKIRSTKLEDSAMYFCASSGTAGANVLTFGAGSRLTVL.

The V gene is TRBV7-8, the J gene TRBJ1-1; D unclear. Between the trimmed V and J ends, which lost 2 bases and 0 bases, there was a span of 4 bases. This CDR3 is 13 amino acids long. Germline V gives CDR1 SGHVS, CDR2 FQNEAQ. CDR3 bases: TGTGCCAGCAGCTTAACGGTGAACACTGAAGCTTTCTTT. Encoded protein: CASSLTVNTEAFF.

This clone showed up just a few times. The chain employs TRBV4-1 and TRBJ1-3; D might be TRBD1 (5 bases). CDR3 length: 17 amino acids. Germline loops: CDR1 MGHRA, CDR2 YSYEKL. V lost 0 bases to trimming and J lost 0 bases, with 12 bases between them. CDR3 amino acids: CASSQDPGDRSGNTIYF. The CDR3 nucleotides read TGCGCCAGCAGCCAAGATCCGGGGGACCGCTCTGGAAACACCATATATTTT.

The J gene is TRBJ2-7, the V gene TRBV5-5; D is uncertain. This CDR3 has 13 amino acids. V shed 1 base and J shed 3 bases, with 8 bases lying between them. The germline V gene encodes CDR1 SGHKS and CDR2 YYEKEE (reference sequence). The CDR3 bases are TGTGCCAGCAGCTTGAGCCAGTACTACGAGCAGTACGTC. Translation: CASSLSQYYEQYV.

This chain links TRBV27 with TRBJ2-2, with TRBD1 matching over 11 bases. Germline-derived CDR1 and CDR2 are MNHEY and SMNVEV (reference sequence). CDR3 length: 14 amino acids. V shed 3 bases, J shed 7 bases, and the junction held 1 base outside the gene matches. The CDR3, as DNA: TGTGCCAGCAGTTTGGGACAGGGGGACGGGGAGCTGTTTTTT. This translates into CASSLGQGDGELFF.